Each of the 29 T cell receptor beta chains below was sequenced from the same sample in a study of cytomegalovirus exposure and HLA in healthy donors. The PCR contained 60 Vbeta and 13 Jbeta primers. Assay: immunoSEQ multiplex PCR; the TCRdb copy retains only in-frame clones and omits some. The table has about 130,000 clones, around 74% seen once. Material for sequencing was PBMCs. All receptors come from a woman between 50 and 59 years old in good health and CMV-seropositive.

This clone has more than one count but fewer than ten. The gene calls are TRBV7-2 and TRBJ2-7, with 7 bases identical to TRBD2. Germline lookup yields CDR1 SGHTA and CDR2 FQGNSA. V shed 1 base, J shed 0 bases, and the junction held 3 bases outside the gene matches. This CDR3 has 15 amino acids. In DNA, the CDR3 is TGTGCCAGCAGCTTAGGTGCTAGCGGCTCCTACGAGCAGTACTTC. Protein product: CASSLGASGSYEQYF. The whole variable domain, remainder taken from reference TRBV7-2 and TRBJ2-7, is GAGVSQSPSNKVTEKGKDVELRCDPISGHTALYWYRQSLGQGLEFLIYFQGNSAPDKSGLPSDRFSAERTGGSVSTLTIQRTQQEDSAVYLCASSLGASGSYEQYFGPGTRLTVT.

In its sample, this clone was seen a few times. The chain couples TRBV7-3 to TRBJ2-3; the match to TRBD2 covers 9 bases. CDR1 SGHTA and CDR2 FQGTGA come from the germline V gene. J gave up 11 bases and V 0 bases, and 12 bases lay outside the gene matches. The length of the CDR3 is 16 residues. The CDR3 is CASSLTGLAGKVVQYF. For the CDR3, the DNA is TGTGCCAGCAGCTTAACTGGTCTAGCGGGGAAGGTAGTGCAGTATTTT.

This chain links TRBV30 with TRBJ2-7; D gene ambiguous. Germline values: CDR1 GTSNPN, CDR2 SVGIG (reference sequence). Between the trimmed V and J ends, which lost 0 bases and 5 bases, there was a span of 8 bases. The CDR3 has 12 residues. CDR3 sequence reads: CAWSVLSNEQYF. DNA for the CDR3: TGTGCCTGGAGTGTACTTAGCAACGAGCAGTACTTC.

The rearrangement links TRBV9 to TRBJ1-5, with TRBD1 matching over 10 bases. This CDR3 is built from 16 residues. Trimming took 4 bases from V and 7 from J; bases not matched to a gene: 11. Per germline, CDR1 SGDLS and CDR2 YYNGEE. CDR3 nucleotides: TGTGCCAGCAGCCTAACCGCCGGGACAGGGGTGCAGCCCCAGCATTTT. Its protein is CASSLTAGTGVQPQHF.

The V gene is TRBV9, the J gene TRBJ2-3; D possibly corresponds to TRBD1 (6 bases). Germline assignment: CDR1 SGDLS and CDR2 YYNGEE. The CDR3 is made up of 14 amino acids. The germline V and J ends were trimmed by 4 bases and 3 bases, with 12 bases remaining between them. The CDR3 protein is CASSFQGRTDTQYF. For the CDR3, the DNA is TGTGCCAGCAGCTTCCAGGGGCGTACAGATACGCAGTATTTT.

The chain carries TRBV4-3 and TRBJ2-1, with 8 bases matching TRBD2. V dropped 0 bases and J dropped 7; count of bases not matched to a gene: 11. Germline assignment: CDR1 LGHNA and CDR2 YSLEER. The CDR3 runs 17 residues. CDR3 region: CASSQDFPGGRRNEQFF. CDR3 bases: TGCGCCAGCAGCCAAGATTTTCCGGGGGGGAGGCGGAATGAGCAGTTCTTC.

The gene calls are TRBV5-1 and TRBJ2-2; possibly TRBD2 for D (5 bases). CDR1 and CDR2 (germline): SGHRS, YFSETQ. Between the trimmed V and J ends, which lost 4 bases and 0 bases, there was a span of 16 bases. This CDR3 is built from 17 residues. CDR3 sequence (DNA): TGCGCCAGCAGCCTCCCCCCTTCAGCGGCGAACACCGGGGAGCTGTTTTTT. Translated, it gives CASSLPPSAANTGELFF.

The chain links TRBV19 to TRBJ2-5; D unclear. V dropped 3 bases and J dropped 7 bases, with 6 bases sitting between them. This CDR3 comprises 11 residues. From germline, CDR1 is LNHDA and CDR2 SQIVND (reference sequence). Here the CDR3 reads CASSIRRTQYF. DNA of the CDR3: TGTGCCAGTAGTATCAGAAGGACCCAGTACTTC.

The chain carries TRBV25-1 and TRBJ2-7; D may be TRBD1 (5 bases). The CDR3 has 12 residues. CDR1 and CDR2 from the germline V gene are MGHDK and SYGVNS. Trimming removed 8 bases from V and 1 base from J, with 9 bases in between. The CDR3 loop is CASVDRSYEQYF. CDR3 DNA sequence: TGTGCCAGCGTCGACAGATCCTACGAGCAGTACTTC.

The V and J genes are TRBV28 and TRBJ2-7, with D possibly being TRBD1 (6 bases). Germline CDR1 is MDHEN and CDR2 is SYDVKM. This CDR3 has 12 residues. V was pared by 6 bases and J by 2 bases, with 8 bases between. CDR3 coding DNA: TGTGCCAGCAGCAGGGGAACCTACGAGCAGTACTTC. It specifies CASSRGTYEQYF.

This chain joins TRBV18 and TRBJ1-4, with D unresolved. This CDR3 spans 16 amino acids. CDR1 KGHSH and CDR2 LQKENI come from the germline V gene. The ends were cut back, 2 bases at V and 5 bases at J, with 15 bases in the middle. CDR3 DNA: TGTGCCAGCTCACCATACTCCGGGGTGGGAAATGAAAAACTGTTTTTT. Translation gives CASSPYSGVGNEKLFF.

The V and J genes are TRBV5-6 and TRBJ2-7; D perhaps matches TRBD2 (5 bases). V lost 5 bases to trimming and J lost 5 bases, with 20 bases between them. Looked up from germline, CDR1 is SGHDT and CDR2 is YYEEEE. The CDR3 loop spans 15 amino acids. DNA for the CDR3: TGTGCCAGCAGTCTACCGGGATTCGGTCTCCACGAGCAGTACTTC. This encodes CASSLPGFGLHEQYF.

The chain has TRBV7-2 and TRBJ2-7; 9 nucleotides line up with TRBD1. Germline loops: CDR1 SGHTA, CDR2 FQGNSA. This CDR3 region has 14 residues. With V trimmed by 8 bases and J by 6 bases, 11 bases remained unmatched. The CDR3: CASGWTGVNPEQYF. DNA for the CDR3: TGTGCCAGCGGTTGGACAGGGGTAAATCCCGAGCAGTACTTC.

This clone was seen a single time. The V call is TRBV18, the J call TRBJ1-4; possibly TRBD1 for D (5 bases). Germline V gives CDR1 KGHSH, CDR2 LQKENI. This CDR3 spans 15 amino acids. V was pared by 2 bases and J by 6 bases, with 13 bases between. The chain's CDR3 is CASSPSAGIYEKLFF. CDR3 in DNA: TGTGCCAGCTCACCATCGGCAGGGATATATGAAAAACTGTTTTTT.

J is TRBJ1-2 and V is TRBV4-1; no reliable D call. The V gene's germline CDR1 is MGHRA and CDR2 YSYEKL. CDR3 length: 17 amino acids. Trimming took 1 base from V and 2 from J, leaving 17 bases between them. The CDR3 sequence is CASSQAVLLLQNYGYTF. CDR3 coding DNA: TGCGCCAGCAGCCAAGCCGTCCTTTTACTTCAAAACTATGGCTACACCTTC.

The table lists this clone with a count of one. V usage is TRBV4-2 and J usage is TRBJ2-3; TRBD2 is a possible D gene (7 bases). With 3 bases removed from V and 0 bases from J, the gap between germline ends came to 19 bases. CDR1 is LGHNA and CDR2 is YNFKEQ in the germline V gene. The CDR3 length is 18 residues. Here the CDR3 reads CASSHPRGGPLSTDTQYF. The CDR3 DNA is TGTGCCAGCAGCCACCCGAGGGGGGGGCCTTTAAGCACAGATACGCAGTATTTT.

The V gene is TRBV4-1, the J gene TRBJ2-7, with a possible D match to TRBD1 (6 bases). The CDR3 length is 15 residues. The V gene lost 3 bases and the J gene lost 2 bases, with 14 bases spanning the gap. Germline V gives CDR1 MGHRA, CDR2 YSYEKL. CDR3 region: CASSHQQGGPYEQYF. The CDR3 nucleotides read TGCGCCAGCAGCCACCAACAGGGTGGGCCCTACGAGCAGTACTTC.

The CDR3 DNA sequence: TGTGCCAGCAGCTTAGAGAGCTCTGGGGCCAACGTCCTGACTTTC. It translates to CASSLESSGANVLTF. The chain links TRBV7-2 to TRBJ2-6; the D is unclear. V lost 1 base and J lost 0, with 4 bases in between. The CDR3 has 15 residues. Germline V CDR1 and CDR2: SGHTA, FQGNSA. The whole variable domain, filled in from reference TRBV7-2 and TRBJ2-6, reads GAGVSQSPSNKVTEKGKDVELRCDPISGHTALYWYRQSLGQGLEFLIYFQGNSAPDKSGLPSDRFSAERTGGSVSTLTIQRTQQEDSAVYLCASSLESSGANVLTFGAGSRLTVL.

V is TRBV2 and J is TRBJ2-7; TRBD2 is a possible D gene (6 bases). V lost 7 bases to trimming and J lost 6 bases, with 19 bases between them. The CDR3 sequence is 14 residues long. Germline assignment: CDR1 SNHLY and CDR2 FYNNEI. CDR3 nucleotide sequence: TGTGCCAGCAAGTGGGAGGCAGTTCAGTCCGAGCAGTACTTC. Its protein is CASKWEAVQSEQYF.

In nucleotides, the CDR3 is TGCGCCAGCAGCGGCCCGGGGGAGGCGCTTATAGGTGAAGCTTTCTTT. It encodes CASSGPGEALIGEAFF. This sequence joins TRBV4-1 and TRBJ1-1; tentative D call: TRBD1 (5 bases). Germline-derived CDR1 and CDR2 are MGHRA and YSYEKL. CDR3 length: 16 amino acids. V dropped 5 bases and J dropped 7 bases, with 23 bases sitting between them.

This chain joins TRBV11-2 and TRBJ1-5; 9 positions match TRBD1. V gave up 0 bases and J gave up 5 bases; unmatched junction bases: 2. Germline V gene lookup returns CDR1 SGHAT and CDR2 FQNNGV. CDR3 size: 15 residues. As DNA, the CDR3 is TGTGCCAGCAGCTTAGATGGGACAGGGTATCAGCCCCAGCATTTT. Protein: CASSLDGTGYQPQHF. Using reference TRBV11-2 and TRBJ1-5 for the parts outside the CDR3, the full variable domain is EAGVAQSPRYKIIEKRQSVAFWCNPISGHATLYWYQQILGQGPKLLIQFQNNGVVDDSQLPKDRFSAERLKGVDSTLKIQPAKLEDSAVYLCASSLDGTGYQPQHFGDGTRLSIL.

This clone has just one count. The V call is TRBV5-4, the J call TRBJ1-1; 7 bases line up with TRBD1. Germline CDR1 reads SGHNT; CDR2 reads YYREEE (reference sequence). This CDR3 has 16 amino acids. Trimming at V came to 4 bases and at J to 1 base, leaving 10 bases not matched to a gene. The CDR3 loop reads CASSPLTGYRNTEAFF. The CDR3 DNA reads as TGTGCCAGCAGCCCCCTGACAGGGTATAGGAACACTGAAGCTTTCTTT.

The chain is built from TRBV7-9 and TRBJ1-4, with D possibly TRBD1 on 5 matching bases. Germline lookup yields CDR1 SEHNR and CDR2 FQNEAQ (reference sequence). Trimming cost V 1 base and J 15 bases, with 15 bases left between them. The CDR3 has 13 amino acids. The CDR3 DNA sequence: TGTGCCAGCAGCTTAGTTGGATCAGGGAAGGTGTTTTTT. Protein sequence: CASSLVGSGKVFF.

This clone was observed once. The CDR3 protein is CASSPGLAGGPGNEQFF. The CDR3 DNA follows: TGTGCCAGCAGCCCGGGACTAGCGGGGGGGCCGGGGAATGAGCAGTTCTTC. The chain uses TRBV4-2 and TRBJ2-1; 16 nucleotides match TRBD2. The CDR3 runs to 17 residues. Germline V gives CDR1 LGHNA, CDR2 YNFKEQ. With V trimmed by 4 bases and J by 7 bases, 7 bases remained unmatched.

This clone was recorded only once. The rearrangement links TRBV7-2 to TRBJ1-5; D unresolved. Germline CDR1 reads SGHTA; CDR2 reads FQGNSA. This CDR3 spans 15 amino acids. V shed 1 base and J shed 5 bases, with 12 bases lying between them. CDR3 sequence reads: CASSLDLTPYQPQHF. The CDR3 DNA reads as TGTGCCAGCAGCTTAGACCTAACCCCCTATCAGCCCCAGCATTTT.

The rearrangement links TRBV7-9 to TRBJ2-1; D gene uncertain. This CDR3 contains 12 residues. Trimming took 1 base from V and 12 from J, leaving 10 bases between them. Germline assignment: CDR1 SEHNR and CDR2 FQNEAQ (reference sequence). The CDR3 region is CASSLEVASQFF. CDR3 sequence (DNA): TGTGCCAGCAGCTTAGAAGTAGCCTCGCAGTTCTTC. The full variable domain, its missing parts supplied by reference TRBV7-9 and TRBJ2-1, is DTGVSQNPRHKITKRGQNVTFRCDPISEHNRLYWYRQTLGQGPEFLTYFQNEAQLEKSRLLSDRFSAERPKGSFSTLEIQRTEQGDSAMYLCASSLEVASQFFGPGTRLTVL.

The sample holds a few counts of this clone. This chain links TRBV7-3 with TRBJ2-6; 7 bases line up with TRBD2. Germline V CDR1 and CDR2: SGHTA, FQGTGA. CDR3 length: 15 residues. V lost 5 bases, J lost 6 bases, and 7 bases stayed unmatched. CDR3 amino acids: CASSLGLVEANVLTF. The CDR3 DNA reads TGTGCCAGCAGCCTAGGACTAGTTGAGGCCAACGTCCTGACTTTC. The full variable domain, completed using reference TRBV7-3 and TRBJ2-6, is GAGVSQTPSNKVTEKGKYVELRCDPISGHTALYWYRQSLGQGPEFLIYFQGTGAADDSGLPNDRFFAVRPEGSVSTLKIQRTERGDSAVYLCASSLGLVEANVLTFGAGSRLTVL.

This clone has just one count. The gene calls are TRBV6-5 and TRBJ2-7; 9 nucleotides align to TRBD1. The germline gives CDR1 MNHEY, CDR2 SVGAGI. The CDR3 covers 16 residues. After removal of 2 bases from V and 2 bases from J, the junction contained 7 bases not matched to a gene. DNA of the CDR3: TGTGCCAGCAGTTACGATGGACAGGGGTCCCCCTACGAGCAGTACTTC. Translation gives CASSYDGQGSPYEQYF.

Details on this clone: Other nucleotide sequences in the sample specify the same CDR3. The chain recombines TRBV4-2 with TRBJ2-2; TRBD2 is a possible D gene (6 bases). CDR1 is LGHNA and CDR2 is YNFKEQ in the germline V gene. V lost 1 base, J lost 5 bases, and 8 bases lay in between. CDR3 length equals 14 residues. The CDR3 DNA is TGTGCCAGCAGCCAAGTGGCGGGGACCGGGGAGCTGTTTTTT. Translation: CASSQVAGTGELFF.